Given below is one TCR beta chain in context. The data stem from a study of blood T cell repertoires in COVID-19. Study-level information: The United States, Italy and Spain were the sources of the acute and convalescent COVID-19 samples.

V was cut by 3 bases and J by 4 bases, with 18 bases left in between. Germline V gene sequence: CDR1 SGHDT, CDR2 YYEEEE. This CDR3 contains 16 residues. Original handling: Reference gene primer amplification in the assay estimated nucleated cell counts. Repertoires were generated with immunoSEQ multiplex PCR, while TCRdb's copy carries only in-frame clones and drops some. The V and J calls and clone size were taken over from that table, and D and trimming were inferred from the DNA. The sample records 99,000 or so clones, around 87% being singletons. The origin of this receptor is a man aged 50-60 years with acute or convalescent COVID-19. Sequenced sample: peripheral blood. The rearrangement joins TRBV5-6 to TRBJ2-3, with D maybe TRBD2 (5 bases). In nucleotides, the CDR3 is TGTGCCAGCAGCTCCGACTACTCAGTGAAGTCAGATACGCAGTATTTT. It encodes CASSSDYSVKSDTQYF. Full variable domain (missing parts from reference TRBV5-6 and TRBJ2-3): DAGVTQSPTHLIKTRGQQVTLRCSPKSGHDTVSWYQQALGQGPQFIFQYYEEEERQRGNFPDRFSGHQFPNYSSELNVNALLLGDSALYLCASSSDYSVKSDTQYFGPGTRLTVL.